The entry below describes one T cell receptor beta chain. Antigen: not known. CDR3 length equals 11 residues. Germline-derived CDR1 and CDR2 are SEHNR and FQNEAQ (reference sequence). V shed 5 bases and J shed 6 bases, with 6 bases lying between them. Blood specimens came from baseline, cycle 4 day 1, and cycle 7 day 1. This specimen comes from a study of OX40 agonist ivuxolimab in advanced cancers. The study's findings and limits: The average count of expanded clones was higher among CD8+ T cells than among CD4+.

The data were produced by immunoSEQ multiplex PCR, yet TCRdb's version contains in-frame clones alone and is incomplete. The sample shows about 21,000 clones, more than 75% of them seen only once. The rearrangement uses TRBV7-9 and TRBJ2-3; D unresolved. The clonotype originates from an adult with an advanced solid tumor such as melanoma, head and neck, liver or kidney cancer. The material was CD4+ or CD8+ T cells sorted from blood, obtained in a trial of the OX40 agonist ivuxolimab. This chain's CDR3 is CASSERDTQYF. CDR3 coding DNA: TGTGCCAGCAGCGAAAGGGATACGCAGTATTTT.